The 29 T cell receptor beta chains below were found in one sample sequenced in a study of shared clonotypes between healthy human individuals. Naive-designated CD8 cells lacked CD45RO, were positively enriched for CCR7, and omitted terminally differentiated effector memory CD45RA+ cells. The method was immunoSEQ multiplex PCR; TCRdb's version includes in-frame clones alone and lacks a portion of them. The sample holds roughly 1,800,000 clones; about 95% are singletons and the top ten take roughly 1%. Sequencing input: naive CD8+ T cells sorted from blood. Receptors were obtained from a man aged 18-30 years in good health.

The CDR3 reads CASSPHRGLGYSPLHF. CDR3 nucleotide sequence: TGTGCCAGCAGCCCCCACAGGGGGCTAGGTTATTCACCCCTCCACTTT. The genes are TRBV9 and TRBJ1-6; TRBD1 aligns across 9 bases. V trimming: 4 bases; J trimming: 8 bases; junction bases outside the gene matches: 10. The CDR3 has 16 amino acids. Germline values: CDR1 SGDLS, CDR2 YYNGEE.

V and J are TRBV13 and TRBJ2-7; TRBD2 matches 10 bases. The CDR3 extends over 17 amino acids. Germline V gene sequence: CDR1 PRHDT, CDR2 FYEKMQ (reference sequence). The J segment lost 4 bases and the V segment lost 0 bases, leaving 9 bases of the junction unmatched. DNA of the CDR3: TGTGCCAGCAGCTTAGGAGGTTTCAGCGGGGGGGTATACGAGCAGTACTTC. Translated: CASSLGGFSGGVYEQYF.

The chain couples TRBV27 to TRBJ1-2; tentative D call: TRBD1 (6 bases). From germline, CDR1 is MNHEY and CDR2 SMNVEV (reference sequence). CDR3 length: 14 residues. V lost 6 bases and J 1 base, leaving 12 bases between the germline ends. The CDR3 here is CASRLQGINYGYTF. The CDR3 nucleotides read TGTGCCAGCAGGCTCCAGGGGATTAACTATGGCTACACCTTC.

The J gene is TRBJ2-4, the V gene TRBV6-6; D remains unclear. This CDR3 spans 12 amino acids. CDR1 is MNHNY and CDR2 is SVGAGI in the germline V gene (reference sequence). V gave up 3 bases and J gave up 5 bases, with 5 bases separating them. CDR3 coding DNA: TGTGCCAGCAGTTATGGAGAAAACATTCAGTACTTC. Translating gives CASSYGENIQYF.

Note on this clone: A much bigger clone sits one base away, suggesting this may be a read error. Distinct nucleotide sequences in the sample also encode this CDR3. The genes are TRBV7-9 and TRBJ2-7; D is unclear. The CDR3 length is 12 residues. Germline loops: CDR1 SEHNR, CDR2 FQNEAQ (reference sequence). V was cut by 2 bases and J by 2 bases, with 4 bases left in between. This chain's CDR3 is CASSLSAYEQYF. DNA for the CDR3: TGTGCCAGCAGCTTATCGGCCTACGAGCAGTACTTC.

The CDR3 bases are TGTGCCAGCAGCTTAGGACCGGGACAGGGGGCCTACAATGAGCAGTTCTTC. Its protein product is CASSLGPGQGAYNEQFF. This chain joins TRBV7-9 and TRBJ2-1, with 11 bases matching TRBD1. Germline CDR1 is SEHNR and CDR2 is FQNEAQ (reference sequence). The CDR3 spans 17 residues. V dropped 1 base and J dropped 2; count of bases not matched to a gene: 4.

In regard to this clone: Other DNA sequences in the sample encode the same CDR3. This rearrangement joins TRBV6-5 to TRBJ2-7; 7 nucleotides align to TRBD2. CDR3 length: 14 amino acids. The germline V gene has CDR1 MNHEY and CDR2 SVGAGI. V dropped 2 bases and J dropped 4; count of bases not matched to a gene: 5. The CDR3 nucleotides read TGTGCCAGCAGTTACGGCGGGAGTGGATACGAGCAGTACTTC. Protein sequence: CASSYGGSGYEQYF.

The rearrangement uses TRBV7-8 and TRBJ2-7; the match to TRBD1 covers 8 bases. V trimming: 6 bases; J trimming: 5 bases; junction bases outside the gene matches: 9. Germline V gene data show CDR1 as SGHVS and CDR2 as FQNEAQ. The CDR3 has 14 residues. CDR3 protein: CASSPGQGLHEQYF. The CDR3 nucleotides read TGTGCCAGCAGTCCCGGACAGGGCCTCCACGAGCAGTACTTC.

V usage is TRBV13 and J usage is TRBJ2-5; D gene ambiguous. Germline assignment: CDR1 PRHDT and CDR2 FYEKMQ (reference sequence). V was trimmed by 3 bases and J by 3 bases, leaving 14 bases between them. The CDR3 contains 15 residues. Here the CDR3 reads CASSLTAPLEETQYF. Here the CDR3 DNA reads TGTGCCAGCAGCTTGACGGCCCCGCTGGAAGAGACCCAGTACTTC.

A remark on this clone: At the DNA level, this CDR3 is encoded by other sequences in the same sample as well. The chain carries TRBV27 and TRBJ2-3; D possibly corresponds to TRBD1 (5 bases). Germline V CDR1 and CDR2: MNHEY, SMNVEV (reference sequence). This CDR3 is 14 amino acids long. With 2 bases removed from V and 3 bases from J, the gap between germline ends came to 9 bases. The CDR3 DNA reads TGTGCCAGCAGTTTAGGAGACAGAACAGATACGCAGTATTTT. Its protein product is CASSLGDRTDTQYF.

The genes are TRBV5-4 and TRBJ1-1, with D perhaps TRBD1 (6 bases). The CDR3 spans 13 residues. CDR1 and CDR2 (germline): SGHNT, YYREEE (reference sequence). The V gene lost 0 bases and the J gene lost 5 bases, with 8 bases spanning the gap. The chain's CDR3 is CASSLVQGTEAFF. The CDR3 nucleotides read TGTGCCAGCAGCTTGGTACAGGGTACTGAAGCTTTCTTT.

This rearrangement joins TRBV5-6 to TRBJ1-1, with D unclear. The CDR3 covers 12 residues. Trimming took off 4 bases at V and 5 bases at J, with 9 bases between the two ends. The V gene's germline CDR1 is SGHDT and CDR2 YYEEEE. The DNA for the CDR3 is TGTGCCAGCAGCCCGGGAAGGACTGAAGCTTTCTTT. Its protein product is CASSPGRTEAFF.

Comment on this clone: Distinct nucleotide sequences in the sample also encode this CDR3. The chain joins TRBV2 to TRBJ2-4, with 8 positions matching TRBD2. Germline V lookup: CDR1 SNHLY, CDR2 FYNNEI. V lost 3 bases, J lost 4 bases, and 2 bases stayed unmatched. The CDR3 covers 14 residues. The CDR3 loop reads CASSDSGGKNIQYF. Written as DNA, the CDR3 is TGTGCCAGCAGTGACAGCGGGGGAAAAAACATTCAGTACTTC.

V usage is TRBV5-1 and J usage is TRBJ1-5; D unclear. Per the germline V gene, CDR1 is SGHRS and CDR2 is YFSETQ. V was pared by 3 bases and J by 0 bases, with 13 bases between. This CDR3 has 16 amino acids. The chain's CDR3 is CASSSRGERSNQPQHF. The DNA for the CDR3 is TGCGCCAGCAGCTCCCGGGGAGAACGTAGCAATCAGCCCCAGCATTTT.

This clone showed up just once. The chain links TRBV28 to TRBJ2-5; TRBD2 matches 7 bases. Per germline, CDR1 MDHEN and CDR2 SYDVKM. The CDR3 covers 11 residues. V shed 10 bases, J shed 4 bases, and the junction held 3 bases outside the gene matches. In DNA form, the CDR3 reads TGTGCCACCGCGGGGGTAGAGACCCAGTACTTC. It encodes CATAGVETQYF.

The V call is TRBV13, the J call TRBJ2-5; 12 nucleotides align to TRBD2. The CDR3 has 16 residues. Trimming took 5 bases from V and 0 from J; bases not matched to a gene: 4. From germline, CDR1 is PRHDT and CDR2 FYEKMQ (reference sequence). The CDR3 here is CASSGRLAGDQETQYF. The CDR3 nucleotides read TGTGCCAGCAGCGGACGACTAGCGGGGGACCAAGAGACCCAGTACTTC.

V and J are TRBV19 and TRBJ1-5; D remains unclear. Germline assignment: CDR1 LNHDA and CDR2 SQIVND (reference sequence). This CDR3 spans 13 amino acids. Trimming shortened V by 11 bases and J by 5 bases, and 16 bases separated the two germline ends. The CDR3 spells CAARPRIHQPQHF. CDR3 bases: TGTGCCGCTAGGCCCCGGATTCATCAGCCCCAGCATTTT.

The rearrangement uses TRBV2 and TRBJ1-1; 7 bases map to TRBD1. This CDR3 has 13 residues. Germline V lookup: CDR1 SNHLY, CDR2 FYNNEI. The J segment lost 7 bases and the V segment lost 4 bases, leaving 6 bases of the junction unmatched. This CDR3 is CASSGQGGIEAFF. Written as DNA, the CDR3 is TGTGCCAGCAGTGGACAGGGTGGTATTGAAGCTTTCTTT.

This chain's CDR3 is CASRYTPGTQYF. For the CDR3, the DNA is TGTGCCAGCAGGTACACTCCGGGAACCCAGTACTTC. This sequence joins TRBV6-1 and TRBJ2-5, with D perhaps matching TRBD2 (5 bases). The CDR3 consists of 12 residues. Germline V gene data show CDR1 as MNHNS and CDR2 as SASEGT. The V end was cut by 6 bases, the J end by 8 bases, with 13 bases between.

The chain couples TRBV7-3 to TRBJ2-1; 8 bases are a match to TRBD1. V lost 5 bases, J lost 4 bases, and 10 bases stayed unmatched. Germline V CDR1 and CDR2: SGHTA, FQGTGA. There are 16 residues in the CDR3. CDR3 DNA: TGTGCCAGCAGCCCCGGGGACAGGATCTCATACAATGAGCAGTTCTTC. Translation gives CASSPGDRISYNEQFF.

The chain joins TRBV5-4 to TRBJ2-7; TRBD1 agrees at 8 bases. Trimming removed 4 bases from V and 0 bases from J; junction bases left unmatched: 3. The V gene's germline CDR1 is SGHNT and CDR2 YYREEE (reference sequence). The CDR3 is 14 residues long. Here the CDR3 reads CASSRTGNSYEQYF. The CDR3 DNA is TGTGCCAGCAGCAGGACAGGGAACTCCTACGAGCAGTACTTC.

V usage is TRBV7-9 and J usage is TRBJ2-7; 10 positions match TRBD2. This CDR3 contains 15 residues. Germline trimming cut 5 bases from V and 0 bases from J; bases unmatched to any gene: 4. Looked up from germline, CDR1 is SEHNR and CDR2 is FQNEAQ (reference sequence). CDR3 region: CASSLPSGGSYEQYF. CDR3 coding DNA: TGTGCCAGCAGCCTACCTAGCGGGGGCTCCTACGAGCAGTACTTC.

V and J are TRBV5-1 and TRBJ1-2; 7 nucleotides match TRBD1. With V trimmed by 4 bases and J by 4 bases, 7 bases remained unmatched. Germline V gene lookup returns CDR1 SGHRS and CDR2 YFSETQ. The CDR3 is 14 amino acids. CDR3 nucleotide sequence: TGCGCCAGCAGCATAGACAGGGCGAGCTATGGCTACACCTTC. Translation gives CASSIDRASYGYTF.

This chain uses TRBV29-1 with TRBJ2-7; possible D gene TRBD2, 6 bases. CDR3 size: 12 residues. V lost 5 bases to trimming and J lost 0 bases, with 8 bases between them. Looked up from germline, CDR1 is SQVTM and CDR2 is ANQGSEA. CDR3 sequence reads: CSVMEGSYEQYF. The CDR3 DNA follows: TGCAGCGTTATGGAGGGCTCCTACGAGCAGTACTTC.

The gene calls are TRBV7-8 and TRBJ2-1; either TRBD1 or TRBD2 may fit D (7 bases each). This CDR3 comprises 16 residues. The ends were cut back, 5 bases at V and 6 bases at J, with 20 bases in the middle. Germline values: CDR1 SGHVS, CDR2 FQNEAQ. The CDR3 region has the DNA TGTGCCAGCAGCCAGGGGGGAGCAGGGAGGGGCAATGAGCAGTTCTTC. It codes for CASSQGGAGRGNEQFF. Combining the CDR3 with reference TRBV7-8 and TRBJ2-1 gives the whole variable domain GAGVSQSPRYKVAKRGQDVALRCDPISGHVSLFWYQQALGQGPEFLTYFQNEAQLDKSGLPSDRFFAERPEGSVSTLKIQRTQQEDSAVYLCASSQGGAGRGNEQFFGPGTRLTVL.

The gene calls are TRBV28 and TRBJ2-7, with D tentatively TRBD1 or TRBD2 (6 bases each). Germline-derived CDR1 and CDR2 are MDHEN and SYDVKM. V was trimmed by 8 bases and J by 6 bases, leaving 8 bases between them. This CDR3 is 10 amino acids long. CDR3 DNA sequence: TGTGCCAGCGGGGGGCCCGAGCAGTACTTC. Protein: CASGGPEQYF.

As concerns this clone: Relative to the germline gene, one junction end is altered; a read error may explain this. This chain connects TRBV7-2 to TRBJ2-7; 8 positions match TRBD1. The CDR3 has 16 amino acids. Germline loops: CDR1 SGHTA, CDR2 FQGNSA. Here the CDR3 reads CASSLGEAGGSYEQYF. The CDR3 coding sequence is TGTGCCAGCAGTTTAGGGGAGGCAGGGGGCTCGTACGAGCAGTACTTC. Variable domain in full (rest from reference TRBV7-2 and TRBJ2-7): GAGVSQSPSNKVTEKGKDVELRCDPISGHTALYWYRQSLGQGLEFLIYFQGNSAPDKSGLPSDRFSAERTGGSVSTLTIQRTQQEDSAVYLCASSLGEAGGSYEQYFGPGTRLTVT.

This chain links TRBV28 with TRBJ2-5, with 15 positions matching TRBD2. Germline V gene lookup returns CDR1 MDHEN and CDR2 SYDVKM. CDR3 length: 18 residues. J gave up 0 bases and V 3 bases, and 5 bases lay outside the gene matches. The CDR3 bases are TGTGCCAGCAGTTTCGGGACTAGCGGGGGGCCGGACCAAGAGACCCAGTACTTC. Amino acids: CASSFGTSGGPDQETQYF.

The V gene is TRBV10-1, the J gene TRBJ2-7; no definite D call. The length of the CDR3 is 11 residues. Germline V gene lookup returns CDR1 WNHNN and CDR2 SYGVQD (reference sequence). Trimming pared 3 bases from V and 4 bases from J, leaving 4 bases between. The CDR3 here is CASSDEYEQYF. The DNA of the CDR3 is TGCGCCAGCAGTGACGAGTACGAGCAGTACTTC.